The rows below give T cell receptor beta chains drawn from one sample of a study of blood T cell repertoires in COVID-19. Sequenced by immunoSEQ multiplex PCR; TCRdb stores in-frame clones only, minus some. The table includes a few hundred thousand clones, roughly 90% detected once. The material sequenced was PBMCs or T cells enriched from blood (not recorded which). These receptor sequences come from a woman between 25 and 40 years old who had been exposed to COVID-19. Both conserved end residues are trimmed from each CDR3. Each record gives: CDR3 length, J gene, V gene, CDR3 protein.

13 TRBJ2-1 TRBV10-3 AISEGGRWDHEQF
13 TRBJ2-3 TRBV6-5 ASSKSQGESDTQY
14 TRBJ1-6 TRBV5-1 ASSPQPGQGASPLH
15 TRBJ1-3 TRBV7-9 ASSSNLDVSSGNTIY
13 TRBJ2-4 TRBV28 ASSLWGTVKNIQY
12 TRBJ2-5 TRBV30 AWSVGSGEETQY
12 TRBJ2-7 TRBV27 ASNSGTGRYEQY
15 TRBJ1-5 TRBV28 ASSLKQGRPLHQPQH
10 TRBJ2-7 TRBV18 ASSDRTYEQY
14 TRBJ2-5 TRBV3-1/TRBV3-2 ASVAHGAGGQETQY
12 TRBJ1-2 TRBV9 ASSGRDSSYGYT
12 TRBJ2-7 TRBV6-2/TRBV6-3 ASSATLQRGEQY
15 TRBJ1-3 TRBV30 AWSVPAGRYSGNTIY
12 TRBJ2-2 TRBV30 AWSGALVTGELF
13 TRBJ2-7 TRBV7-9 ASSFRDRSSYEQY
11 TRBJ1-2 TRBV6-5 ASTGTQDYGYT
13 TRBJ1-2 TRBV29-1 SVDEPGQRFGGYT
10 TRBJ1-2 TRBV28 ASSATGDGYT
12 TRBJ2-7 TRBV19 ASSRGQDTYEQY
13 TRBJ2-1 TRBV7-9 ASHPREAVYNEQF
15 TRBJ2-7 TRBV3-1/TRBV3-2 ASSQVVLAGASYEQY
14 TRBJ2-3 TRBV3-1/TRBV3-2 ASSRGLAVNTDTQY
11 TRBJ2-7 TRBV10-3 AISAAGSYEQY
13 TRBJ2-1 TRBV10-1 ASSEGQGAADEQF